This entry lists 19 T cell receptor beta chains sequenced from one sample in a study of blood T cell repertoires in COVID-19 (dated by TCRdb to about 2020). The library was made by the immunoSEQ multiplex PCR assay. Entries here come from immuneACCESS through TCRdb and include only in-frame sequences with V and J called. Some clones fail to appear in such tables; in the studies checked, an unresolved V gene covers under half of the shortfall, and the cause of the remainder is unknown. A total of about 200,000 clones appear in this sample, 80% to 90% of them only once. The top ten hold about 9.4% of the sample. Specimen: peripheral blood. These receptor sequences come from a woman aged 80 or over with acute or convalescent COVID-19.

The V gene is TRBV19, the J gene TRBJ2-7, with 7 bases fitting TRBD1. Trimming at V came to 6 bases and at J to 5 bases, leaving 10 bases not matched to a gene. The CDR3 is 14 amino acids. In germline, CDR1 is LNHDA, CDR2 SQIVND (reference sequence). The CDR3 bases are TGTGCCAGTAGGGGGAAACAGGGGATCAACGAGCAGTACTTC. This encodes CASRGKQGINEQYF.

V is TRBV28 and J is TRBJ1-6, with TRBD1 matching over 8 bases. CDR1 is MDHEN, CDR2 SYDVKM, per germline. Germline trimming cut 7 bases from V and 7 bases from J; bases unmatched to any gene: 15. The CDR3 totals 17 residues. The CDR3 loop is CASTWGRSTGGNSPLHF. CDR3 sequence (DNA): TGTGCCAGCACCTGGGGGAGGTCCACAGGGGGAAATTCACCCCTCCACTTT. Filled out from reference TRBV28 and TRBJ1-6, the complete variable domain reads DVKVTQSSRYLVKRTGEKVFLECVQDMDHENMFWYRQDPGLGLRLIYFSYDVKMKEKGDIPEGYSVSREKKERFSLILESASTNQTSMYLCASTWGRSTGGNSPLHFGNGTRLTVT.

CDR3 coding DNA: TGTGCCAGCATCCTGGACAGGGCTACAGATACGCAGTATTTT. This translates into CASILDRATDTQYF. The chain joins TRBV7-2 to TRBJ2-3, with 8 bases aligning to TRBD1. The CDR3 contains 14 residues. V lost 7 bases and J lost 3; bases outside the gene matches: 6. The germline CDR1 and CDR2 sequences are SGHTA and FQGNSA.

The V and J genes are TRBV7-2 and TRBJ2-3; tentative D call: TRBD2 (5 bases). This CDR3 contains 13 residues. CDR1 and CDR2 from the germline V gene are SGHTA and FQGNSA. V lost 5 bases and J 6 bases, leaving 12 bases between the germline ends. The CDR3: CASSPTREDTQYF. The CDR3, as DNA: TGTGCCAGCAGCCCGACGAGGGAGGATACGCAGTATTTT. The entire variable domain, with the rest obtained from reference TRBV7-2 and TRBJ2-3, is as follows: GAGVSQSPSNKVTEKGKDVELRCDPISGHTALYWYRQSLGQGLEFLIYFQGNSAPDKSGLPSDRFSAERTGGSVSTLTIQRTQQEDSAVYLCASSPTREDTQYFGPGTRLTVL.

The rearrangement joins TRBV9 to TRBJ2-5; D call uncertain. The V and J ends lost 0 bases and 10 bases respectively, with 19 bases between them. CDR1 and CDR2 from the germline V gene are SGDLS and YYNGEE. CDR3 length: 15 amino acids. The CDR3 region has the DNA TGTGCCAGCAGCGTAGGAGACTTCCCCGACTTAGACCAGTACTTC. This encodes CASSVGDFPDLDQYF.

The chain has TRBV11-2 and TRBJ2-7; 12 bases are shared with TRBD2. This CDR3 region has 18 residues. With 0 bases clipped from V and 2 bases from J, the junction kept 8 bases outside the gene matches. Germline lookup yields CDR1 SGHAT and CDR2 FQNNGV. The CDR3 is CASSLDGLAGGPAYEQYF. The CDR3 DNA reads as TGTGCCAGCAGCTTAGATGGCCTAGCGGGAGGGCCGGCCTACGAGCAGTACTTC.

This clone was seen more than once but under ten times. The CDR3 DNA sequence: TGCGCCAGCAGCCTCCAGCGGGGGCCCTCGTTGGATACGCAGTATTTT. Its protein is CASSLQRGPSLDTQYF. The chain has TRBV4-3 and TRBJ2-3, with 8 positions matching TRBD2. V shed 4 bases, J shed 6 bases, and the junction held 12 bases outside the gene matches. This CDR3 comprises 16 residues. The germline V gene has CDR1 LGHNA and CDR2 YSLEER.

This clone was found once. CDR3 amino acids: CATSRDLVTGGDNEQFF. The CDR3 DNA follows: TGTGCCACCAGCAGAGATCTGGTGACGGGAGGGGACAATGAGCAGTTCTTC. The chain carries TRBV15 and TRBJ2-1; 8 bases line up with TRBD2. The trim removed 0 bases at V and 5 bases at J, leaving 9 bases unmatched. Germline V lookup: CDR1 LNHNV, CDR2 YYDKDF (reference sequence). The CDR3 length is 17 residues.

This clone was seen a single time. The gene calls are TRBV5-8 and TRBJ1-4; TRBD1 aligns across 8 bases. Germline V gene sequence: CDR1 SGHTS, CDR2 YDEGEE. This CDR3 is built from 14 residues. V trimming: 1 base; J trimming: 6 bases; junction bases outside the gene matches: 2. CDR3 in DNA: TGTGCCAGCAGCTTGCAGGGGGCGGATGAAAAACTGTTTTTT. Its protein is CASSLQGADEKLFF.

V gene TRBV7-2 combines with J gene TRBJ2-2; TRBD2 matches 12 bases. CDR1 is SGHTA and CDR2 is FQGNSA in the germline V gene. Trimming at V came to 5 bases and at J to 3 bases, leaving 4 bases not matched to a gene. CDR3 length equals 16 residues. The CDR3 bases are TGTGCCAGCAGCCCCCTAGCGGGAGGGCACACCGGGGAGCTGTTTTTT. Translating gives CASSPLAGGHTGELFF. Full variable domain (outside the CDR3, taken from reference TRBV7-2 and TRBJ2-2): GAGVSQSPSNKVTEKGKDVELRCDPISGHTALYWYRQSLGQGLEFLIYFQGNSAPDKSGLPSDRFSAERTGGSVSTLTIQRTQQEDSAVYLCASSPLAGGHTGELFFGEGSRLTVL.

This sequence joins TRBV10-3 and TRBJ2-1; 9 bases map to TRBD2. Germline V lookup: CDR1 ENHRY, CDR2 SYGVKD. The V segment lost 7 bases and the J segment 0 bases; nucleotides outside the gene matches: 16. This CDR3 comprises 19 residues. The CDR3 region is CAIMGGGKLAGFSYNEQFF. The DNA of the CDR3 is TGTGCCATCATGGGAGGGGGGAAGCTAGCGGGATTCTCCTACAATGAGCAGTTCTTC.

The chain combines TRBV19 with TRBJ1-5, with D possibly being TRBD1 (6 bases). V was trimmed by 5 bases and J by 4 bases, leaving 21 bases between them. Germline-derived CDR1 and CDR2 are LNHDA and SQIVND (reference sequence). CDR3 length equals 17 residues. CDR3 region: CASSYIPGQRGNQPQHF. CDR3 DNA: TGTGCCAGTAGTTACATCCCTGGACAGCGGGGGAATCAGCCCCAGCATTTT.

CDR3 protein: CASSLGAYEQYF. The CDR3, as DNA: TGTGCCAGCAGCTTGGGCGCCTACGAGCAGTACTTC. V and J are TRBV5-4 and TRBJ2-7; D unresolved. Between the trimmed V and J ends, which lost 0 bases and 2 bases, there was a span of 3 bases. Per germline, CDR1 SGHNT and CDR2 YYREEE (reference sequence). This CDR3 is 12 amino acids long.

The chain carries TRBV7-3 and TRBJ2-3; 13 positions agree with TRBD2. The CDR3 runs to 17 residues. CDR1 and CDR2 from the germline V gene are SGHTA and FQGTGA. The J segment lost 2 bases and the V segment lost 5 bases, leaving 7 bases of the junction unmatched. This CDR3 reads CASSLGTSGISTDTQYF. In DNA, the CDR3 is TGTGCCAGCAGCCTAGGGACTAGCGGGATATCCACAGATACGCAGTATTTT. Filled out from reference TRBV7-3 and TRBJ2-3, the complete variable domain reads GAGVSQTPSNKVTEKGKYVELRCDPISGHTALYWYRQSLGQGPEFLIYFQGTGAADDSGLPNDRFFAVRPEGSVSTLKIQRTERGDSAVYLCASSLGTSGISTDTQYFGPGTRLTVL.

V gene TRBV20-1 combines with J gene TRBJ2-1, with D perhaps TRBD1 (6 bases). V lost 3 bases to trimming and J lost 9 bases, with 12 bases between them. The length of the CDR3 is 12 residues. CDR1 DFQATT and CDR2 SNEGSKA come from the germline V gene (reference sequence). Written as DNA, the CDR3 is TGCAGTGCTAGTTATGGGGGCGGTGAGCAGTTCTTC. Translated, it gives CSASYGGGEQFF.

This clone was seen only a few times. The chain is built from TRBV10-2 and TRBJ2-1, with D maybe TRBD2 (6 bases). CDR3 size: 12 residues. Trimming stripped 4 bases from V and 7 bases from J, with 8 bases between. Per the germline V gene, CDR1 is WSHSY and CDR2 is SAAADI. This CDR3 is CASSGAGNEQFF. CDR3 bases: TGCGCCAGCAGTGGTGCGGGGAATGAGCAGTTCTTC.

The rearrangement uses TRBV19 and TRBJ1-6; possibly TRBD1 for D (6 bases). CDR3 size: 14 residues. Trimming removed 1 base from V and 7 bases from J, with 8 bases in between. CDR1 is LNHDA and CDR2 is SQIVND in the germline V gene (reference sequence). CDR3 protein: CASSIAGDNSPLHF. DNA of the CDR3: TGTGCCAGTAGTATAGCAGGGGACAATTCACCCCTCCACTTT.

This chain links TRBV2 with TRBJ2-3; 10 bases align to TRBD1. Looked up from germline, CDR1 is SNHLY and CDR2 is FYNNEI. After removal of 2 bases from V and 4 bases from J, the junction contained 3 bases not matched to a gene. This CDR3 is built from 15 residues. The CDR3 sequence: CASSERQGASDTQYF. CDR3 DNA sequence: TGTGCCAGCAGTGAAAGACAGGGGGCATCAGATACGCAGTATTTT.

This clone was detected ten times or more. The chain has TRBV20-1 and TRBJ1-1, with D perhaps TRBD1 (6 bases). Looked up from germline, CDR1 is DFQATT and CDR2 is SNEGSKA (reference sequence). This CDR3 contains 16 residues. With 3 bases removed from V and 0 bases from J, the gap between germline ends came to 17 bases. The CDR3 spells CSASSIGQSMNTEAFF. The CDR3 DNA follows: TGCAGTGCTAGTTCGATCGGACAGTCCATGAACACTGAAGCTTTCTTT.